This entry lists 14 T cell receptor beta chains sequenced from one sample in a study of beta chain features in type 1 diabetes. The isolated RNA, all of it, was reverse transcribed, so expressed TCRB transcripts were what got sequenced. Clones were sequenced by immunoSEQ multiplex PCR, and TCRdb holds only the in-frame ones, with some missing. The table shows some 220,000 clones, with roughly a tenth occurring only once. The sample taken for sequencing was central memory CD4+ T cells from blood. The receptor source for this set is a man between 18 and 35 years old in good health.

The rearrangement links TRBV2 to TRBJ2-3; 10 nucleotides align to TRBD1. Per germline, CDR1 SNHLY and CDR2 FYNNEI. Germline trimming cut 4 bases from V and 3 bases from J; bases unmatched to any gene: 7. CDR3 length equals 16 residues. CDR3 DNA: TGTGCCAGCAGTGTGCCCCGGACAGGGGGTACAGATACGCAGTATTTT. It yields the protein CASSVPRTGGTDTQYF.

V usage is TRBV18 and J usage is TRBJ2-5; D is unresolved. V was trimmed by 3 bases and J by 2 bases, leaving 13 bases between them. CDR3 length: 15 amino acids. Germline lookup yields CDR1 KGHSH and CDR2 LQKENI. Here the CDR3 reads CASSPTRVGQETQYF. CDR3 in DNA: TGTGCCAGCTCACCGACACGGGTTGGGCAAGAGACCCAGTACTTC.

In its sample, this clone was seen a few times. The chain joins TRBV7-2 to TRBJ2-7, with 9 bases that match TRBD1. The germline V gene has CDR1 SGHTA and CDR2 FQGNSA. CDR3 size: 14 residues. V was clipped by 4 bases and J by 6 bases; unmatched bases: 7. The CDR3 DNA reads as TGTGCCAGCAGCTCCGGGACAGGGAGCCGCGAGCAGTACTTC. Its translation: CASSSGTGSREQYF.

The V call is TRBV28, the J call TRBJ2-3, with TRBD2 identical over 9 bases. CDR1 and CDR2 (germline): MDHEN, SYDVKM. CDR3 length equals 16 residues. The V gene end was trimmed by 6 bases and the J gene end by 1 base; junction bases not matched to a gene: 8. The CDR3 loop is CASRHGRLAGTDTQYF. The CDR3 region has the DNA TGTGCCAGCAGGCACGGCCGACTAGCGGGCACAGATACGCAGTATTTT.

This clone has only a few counts. V is TRBV18 and J is TRBJ2-1; 7 nucleotides align to TRBD2. The CDR3 totals 15 residues. J gave up 5 bases and V 3 bases, and 7 bases lay outside the gene matches. The germline V gene encodes CDR1 KGHSH and CDR2 LQKENI. CDR3 amino acids: CASSPGIAGDNEQFF. DNA for the CDR3: TGTGCCAGCTCACCGGGAATCGCGGGAGACAATGAGCAGTTCTTC.

The J gene is TRBJ2-1, the V gene TRBV4-2; TRBD2 is a possible D gene (6 bases). The CDR3 runs to 15 residues. V was pared by 0 bases and J by 9 bases, with 15 bases between. Germline V gives CDR1 LGHNA, CDR2 YNFKEQ. The CDR3 is CASSQDSRRDGEQFF. The CDR3 DNA reads TGTGCCAGCAGCCAAGATTCAAGGCGGGATGGTGAGCAGTTCTTC.

The chain employs TRBV6-1 and TRBJ2-1, with unresolved D. CDR1 is MNHNS, CDR2 SASEGT, per germline. The CDR3 spans 13 residues. The V end was cut by 6 bases, the J end by 4 bases, with 10 bases between. The CDR3 sequence is CASRYWKYNEQFF. The CDR3 coding sequence is TGTGCCAGCAGATACTGGAAGTACAATGAGCAGTTCTTC.

This clone occurred a few times. The chain joins TRBV30 to TRBJ2-5; 10 bases match TRBD2. This CDR3 region has 13 residues. With 3 bases clipped from V and 5 bases from J, the junction kept 3 bases outside the gene matches. Germline V gene sequence: CDR1 GTSNPN, CDR2 SVGIG (reference sequence). In nucleotides, the CDR3 is TGTGCCTGGAGACTAGCGGGACTGGAGACCCAGTACTTC. The encoded protein is CAWRLAGLETQYF.

V and J are TRBV11-2 and TRBJ2-2; D gene ambiguous. There are 16 residues in the CDR3. Deletions cut 3 bases from V and 1 base from J, with 12 bases between. Germline V gives CDR1 SGHAT, CDR2 FQNNGV. The chain's CDR3 is CASSLALQLNTGELFF. CDR3 nucleotide sequence: TGTGCCAGCAGCTTGGCCCTTCAGCTGAACACCGGGGAGCTGTTTTTT.

The sample holds a few counts of this clone. The genes are TRBV6-5 and TRBJ1-1; no reliable D call. The germline V and J ends were trimmed by 0 bases and 4 bases, with 6 bases remaining between them. Germline CDR1 reads MNHEY; CDR2 reads SVGAGI. CDR3 length: 13 amino acids. Written as DNA, the CDR3 is TGTGCCAGCAGTTACTCGGCTGTCACTGAAGCTTTCTTT. Its protein product is CASSYSAVTEAFF.

This clone showed up just a few times. This sequence joins TRBV28 and TRBJ2-7; D not certain. The CDR3 is 15 amino acids. V was shortened by 5 bases and J by 5 bases, with 19 bases between the two germline ends. Germline V gene lookup returns CDR1 MDHEN and CDR2 SYDVKM. The CDR3 sequence is CASSGDPRFPNEQYF. The DNA of the CDR3 is TGTGCCAGCAGTGGCGACCCTCGCTTTCCCAACGAGCAGTACTTC.

The table lists this clone with a few counts. This sequence joins TRBV11-2 and TRBJ2-5; 12 bases line up with TRBD2. With 1 base clipped from V and 5 bases from J, the junction kept 8 bases outside the gene matches. This CDR3 region has 17 residues. Germline CDR1 and CDR2: SGHAT and FQNNGV. This chain's CDR3 is CASSLGSSGRALETQYF. CDR3 nucleotide sequence: TGTGCCAGCAGCTTAGGATCTAGCGGGAGGGCCTTGGAGACCCAGTACTTC.

The CDR3 sequence: CASSPRVDEIEQYF. The CDR3 bases are TGTGCCAGCTCACCACGAGTGGACGAGATCGAGCAGTACTTC. The chain links TRBV18 to TRBJ2-7; D gene uncertain. Germline CDR1 and CDR2: KGHSH and LQKENI. V dropped 1 base and J dropped 6 bases, with 13 bases sitting between them. The CDR3 runs to 14 residues.

This chain uses TRBV29-1 with TRBJ2-5; D remains unclear. Trimming took 6 bases from V and 14 from J, leaving 10 bases between them. CDR1 SQVTM and CDR2 ANQGSEA come from the germline V gene. CDR3 size: 8 residues. CDR3 protein: CSVGWAYF. CDR3 DNA sequence: TGCAGCGTCGGATGGGCCTACTTC.